This paragraph covers one T cell receptor beta chain sequence. Its antigen is not yet known. No much larger clone is present one base from it, and per-base qualities are unavailable. TCRdb records Illumina HiSeq 1500 as the sequencer. The raw public reads went through TCRdb reprocessing: fastp at Q25, MiXCR clone calling, in-frame beta chains kept. Under each unique CDR3 protein, matching rows form one entry showing the most common genes and DNA. The sample table shows about 740,000 distinct CDR3 sequences, and roughly 35% are seen once. The ten largest clones represent roughly 2.9% of the sample. These data come from a study of T cell repertoires in cytomegalovirus infection (dated by TCRdb to the late 2010s). At the level of the whole study: The HLA type of each donor mattered for the analysis, because public TCR beta signatures pointed to carriage of CMV infection along with the matching HLA type.

On the study overall, not on this receptor specifically: In the ex vivo response, HLA-C-restricted CMV-specific TCR beta clonotypes were dominant, and in two of eight donors the single most frequent clonotype came from this HLA-C-restricted group. In both this cohort and an independent approximately 400-donor cohort, the cumulative frequency of public TCR beta family members distinguished carriers of CMV infection plus the relevant HLA type.

Sequencing was carried out using PBMCs. The TCR originated in a human donor in good health (CMV status not recorded). Some clones in this sample may be carry-over from other donors' samples.

The CDR3 has the sequence CAISEGLAGPTDTQYF. The sequenced DNA is TGTGCCATCAGTGAGGGACTAGCTGGGCCTACAGATACGCAGTATTTT. The chain couples TRBV10-3 to TRBJ2-3; 8 bases in between match TRBD2. The CDR3 spans 16 residues, from the cysteine through the phenylalanine. The read is trimmed to its CDR3 DNA, 48 bases read in frame from base 1. CDR1 is given as ENHRY and CDR2 as SYGVKD, both from the germline V gene. Clipping removes 2 bases from V and 3 bases from J, with 7 as the unmatched junction base count.